This entry is about one T cell receptor (beta chain). These data originate in a study of blood T cell repertoires in COVID-19. Across the study: T cells, B-cell-depleted T cells, or PBMCs provided the cDNA or gDNA that served as material.

Only in-frame clones appear in the TCRdb table, and some are missing; sequencing was by immunoSEQ multiplex PCR. The repertoire holds roughly 150,000 clones, with around 88% as singletons. The clonotype originates from a human donor in a cohort sampled during active COVID-19. Sample: peripheral blood.

CDR3 nucleotide sequence: TGTGCCAGCAGCTCCCTGACAGGGGGGCTTACCTACGAGCAGTACTTC. This gives the protein CASSSLTGGLTYEQYF. This rearrangement joins TRBV5-6 to TRBJ2-7, with 9 bases matching TRBD1. Germline assignment: CDR1 SGHDT and CDR2 YYEEEE. V shed 3 bases and J 2 bases; nucleotides not matched to a gene: 9. The CDR3 is 16 amino acids.